The rows below give T cell receptor beta chains drawn from one sample of a study of beta chain features in type 1 diabetes. Some clones are missing from TCRdb's copy, which holds only in-frame ones; the method was immunoSEQ multiplex PCR. Of some 300,000 clones listed, under 8.5% are singletons. The sequenced sample consisted of central memory CD4+ T cells from blood. Receptor source: a woman in her late teens or twenties in good health. Each CDR3 is given with its conserved first and last residue. A D gene is named only where the DNA matches it firmly. For some rows the clone size is stated as once, few or many, or as a class when expanded; others skip it.

D gene,clone size,J gene,V gene,CDR3 protein,CDR3 DNA
TRBD1,few,TRBJ1-4,TRBV19,CASSKPRQGGSEKLFF,TGTGCCAGTAGTAAACCTCGACAGGGAGGGAGTGAAAAACTGTTTTTT
-,few,TRBJ2-5,TRBV7-7,CASSLGTASGTQYF,TGTGCCAGCAGCTTAGGGACCGCCTCGGGGACCCAGTACTTC
-,-,TRBJ2-2,TRBV12-2,CASRTRQGADTGELFF,TGTGCAAGTCGCACTCGACAGGGGGCGGACACCGGGGAGCTGTTTTTT
TRBD1,few,TRBJ2-6,TRBV27,CASSANRGYSGANVLTF,TGTGCCAGCAGTGCTAACAGGGGTTACTCTGGGGCCAACGTCCTGACTTTC
-,many,TRBJ1-6,TRBV28,CASLPSGTKRDSPLHF,TGTGCCAGCCTACCGTCCGGGACGAAAAGGGATTCACCCCTCCACTTT
-,many,TRBJ1-4,TRBV6-6,CASSLVADEKLFF,TGTGCCAGCAGCTTAGTCGCAGATGAAAAACTGTTTTTT
TRBD1,few,TRBJ2-7,TRBV7-3,CASSLDRGDEQYF,TGTGCCAGCAGCTTGGACAGGGGAGACGAGCAGTACTTC
TRBD1,few,TRBJ1-3,TRBV14,CASSLNRGFSGNTIYF,TGTGCCAGCAGCCTCAACAGGGGATTCTCTGGAAACACCATATATTTT
-,-,TRBJ1-4,TRBV4-3,CASSQDYWGGGEKLFF,TGCGCCAGCAGCCAAGATTATTGGGGGGGTGGCGAAAAACTGTTTTTT
-,-,TRBJ1-1,TRBV27,CASSLIMNTEAFF,TGTGCCAGCAGTCTTATTATGAACACTGAAGCTTTCTTT
-,-,TRBJ2-5,TRBV15,CATSRVGAGQETQYF,TGTGCCACCAGCAGAGTTGGGGCCGGCCAAGAGACCCAGTACTTC
TRBD2,-,TRBJ2-7,TRBV7-2,CASSPSGSGSFSQYF,TGCGCCAGCAGCCCCAGTGGTAGCGGGAGCTTCTCGCAGTACTTC
-,many,TRBJ1-6,TRBV11-2,CASSLVDSVGSPLHF,TGTGCCAGCAGCTTAGTAGATTCGGTGGGATCACCCCTCCACTTT
-,few,TRBJ1-1,TRBV7-9,CASSLGGHVSFSNTEAFF,TGTGCCAGCAGCTTAGGTGGACACGTTAGTTTTTCGAACACTGAAGCTTTCTTT
TRBD1,few,TRBJ2-1,TRBV6-6,CASSYSDRGAYNEQFF,TGTGCCAGCAGTTACTCGGACAGGGGGGCCTACAATGAGCAGTTCTTC
TRBD1,few,TRBJ1-5,TRBV28,CASSPGTGEGSNQPQHF,TGTGCCAGCAGTCCCGGGACAGGGGAAGGAAGCAATCAGCCCCAGCATTTT
-,many,TRBJ1-3,TRBV7-2,CASSLERRNTIYF,TGTGCCAGCAGCTTAGAACGGCGAAACACCATATATTTT
-,-,TRBJ2-4,TRBV6-1,CASRTTVRAKNIQYF,TGTGCCAGCAGGACGACAGTCAGAGCCAAAAACATTCAGTACTTC
TRBD1,few,TRBJ1-2,TRBV6-5,CASSPDRGINYGYTF,TGTGCCAGCAGCCCGGACAGGGGGATTAACTATGGCTACACCTTC
TRBD1,few,TRBJ1-2,TRBV2,CASSSDRDYGYTF,TGTGCCAGCAGCTCAGACAGGGACTATGGCTACACCTTC
-,few,TRBJ2-4,TRBV18,CASSPGTSQNIQYF,TGTGCCAGCTCACCTGGGACGAGTCAAAACATTCAGTACTTC
-,-,TRBJ2-6,TRBV2,CASSGTVAGANVLTF,TGTGCCAGCAGTGGGACAGTCGCAGGGGCCAACGTCCTGACTTTC
-,-,TRBJ2-5,TRBV30,CAWSQGGEETQYF,TGTGCCTGGAGTCAAGGGGGGGAAGAGACCCAGTACTTC
TRBD1,few,TRBJ2-1,TRBV14,CASSRPGTGGVAVF,TGTGCCAGCAGCCGTCCCGGGACAGGGGGGGTCGCGGTCTTC
-,-,TRBJ2-5,TRBV5-4,CASSRRDGQETQYF,TGTGCCAGCAGCCGCCGGGATGGGCAAGAGACCCAGTACTTC
-,-,TRBJ2-2,TRBV7-2,CASSLDSWGQDLTGELFF,TGTGCCAGCAGCTTAGATTCCTGGGGACAAGATCTCACCGGGGAGCTGTTTTTT
TRBD1,-,TRBJ2-1,TRBV6-5,CASSSRNRGNDEQFF,TGTGCCAGCAGTTCCCGCAACAGGGGGAACGATGAGCAGTTCTTC
-,few,TRBJ2-7,TRBV2,CASSESPGSYEQYF,TGTGCCAGCAGTGAAAGCCCAGGGTCCTACGAGCAGTACTTC
TRBD1,few,TRBJ1-4,TRBV15,CATSATRRGRNEKLFF,TGTGCCACCAGCGCCACGAGAAGGGGGCGTAATGAAAAACTGTTTTTT
TRBD2,-,TRBJ2-5,TRBV6-5,CASSTGLAAETQYF,TGTGCCAGCAGTACGGGACTAGCGGCAGAGACCCAGTACTTC
TRBD2,few,TRBJ2-3,TRBV19,CASARRGDVADTQYF,TGTGCCAGTGCCCGGCGGGGGGACGTGGCAGATACGCAGTATTTT
-,few,TRBJ1-5,TRBV27,CASSSGRGYLSQPQHF,TGTGCCAGCAGTTCTGGCCGAGGATACTTGAGTCAGCCCCAGCATTTT
-,many,TRBJ2-1,TRBV11-3,CASSQSPGDEQFF,TGTGCCAGCAGCCAATCGCCAGGAGATGAGCAGTTCTTC
-,-,TRBJ2-2,TRBV7-8,CASSFRQGGLFF,TGTGCCAGCAGCTTCCGACAGGGAGGGCTGTTTTTT
-,few,TRBJ1-2,TRBV2,CASGATLQVPGYTF,TGTGCCAGCGGGGCCACATTGCAGGTACCTGGCTACACCTTC
-,many,TRBJ1-2,TRBV10-2,CASSGTGDYGYTF,TGCGCCAGCAGTGGGACGGGGGACTATGGCTACACCTTC
-,-,TRBJ1-2,TRBV7-2,CASSFPDGSSPLNYGYTF,TGTGCCAGCAGCTTTCCGGACGGATCCTCACCTCTAAACTATGGCTACACCTTC
-,-,TRBJ1-5,TRBV23-1,CASSQPSGQPQHF,TGCGCCAGCAGTCAACCGAGTGGTCAGCCCCAGCATTTT
-,few,TRBJ2-3,TRBV29-1,CSVSRTGPPDTQYF,TGCAGCGTATCCCGGACGGGCCCCCCAGATACGCAGTATTTT
-,many,TRBJ2-7,TRBV23-1,CASRIDTTCAQYF,TGCGCCAGCAGAATAGACACCACATGCGCGCAGTACTTC
TRBD2,-,TRBJ2-3,TRBV7-9,CASSIRSGGTDTQYF,TGTGCCAGCAGCATCCGGAGCGGGGGAACGGATACGCAGTATTTT
-,few,TRBJ1-6,TRBV27,CASTTAGLGSPLHF,TGTGCCAGCACTACGGCAGGCCTTGGTTCACCCCTCCACTTT
TRBD2,-,TRBJ2-1,TRBV15,CATSRDPGGEQFF,TGTGCCACCAGCAGAGATCCGGGGGGTGAGCAGTTCTTC
-,few,TRBJ1-2,TRBV30,CAWRLPGINYGYTF,TGTGCCTGGAGACTCCCCGGGATCAACTATGGCTACACCTTC